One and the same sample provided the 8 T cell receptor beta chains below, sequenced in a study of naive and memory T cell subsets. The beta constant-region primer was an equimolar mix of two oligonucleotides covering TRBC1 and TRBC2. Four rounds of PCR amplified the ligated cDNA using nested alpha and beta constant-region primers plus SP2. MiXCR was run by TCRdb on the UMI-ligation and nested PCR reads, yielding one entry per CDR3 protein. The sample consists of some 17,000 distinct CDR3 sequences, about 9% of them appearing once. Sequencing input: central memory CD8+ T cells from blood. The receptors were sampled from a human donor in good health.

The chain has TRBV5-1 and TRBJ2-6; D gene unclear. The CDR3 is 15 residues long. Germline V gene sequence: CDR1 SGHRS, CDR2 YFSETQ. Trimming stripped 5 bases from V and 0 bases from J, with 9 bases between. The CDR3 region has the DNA TGCGCCAGCAGTCTCATAGCCTCTGGGGCCAACGTCCTGACTTTC. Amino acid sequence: CASSLIASGANVLTF.

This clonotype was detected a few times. The CDR3 reads CASSLRRGPQHF. The CDR3 DNA follows: TGTGCCAGCAGTCTACGTCGTGGGCCCCAGCATTTT. The J gene is TRBJ1-5, the V gene TRBV28, with D uncertain. Trimming removed 5 bases from V and 9 bases from J, with 11 bases in between. Germline CDR1 reads MDHEN; CDR2 reads SYDVKM. The CDR3 has 12 residues. The full variable domain, with the rest looked up from reference TRBV28 and TRBJ1-5, is DVKVTQSSRYLVKRTGEKVFLECVQDMDHENMFWYRQDPGLGLRLIYFSYDVKMKEKGDIPEGYSVSREKKERFSLILESASTNQTSMYLCASSLRRGPQHFGDGTRLSIL.

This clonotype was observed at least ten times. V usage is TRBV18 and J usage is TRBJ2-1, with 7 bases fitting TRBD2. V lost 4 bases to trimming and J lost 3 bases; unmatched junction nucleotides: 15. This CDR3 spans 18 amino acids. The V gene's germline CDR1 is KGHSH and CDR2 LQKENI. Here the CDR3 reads CASSLARTRGAGYNEQFF. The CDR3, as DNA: TGTGCCAGCTCACTCGCCAGGACTAGAGGGGCCGGCTACAATGAGCAGTTCTTC.

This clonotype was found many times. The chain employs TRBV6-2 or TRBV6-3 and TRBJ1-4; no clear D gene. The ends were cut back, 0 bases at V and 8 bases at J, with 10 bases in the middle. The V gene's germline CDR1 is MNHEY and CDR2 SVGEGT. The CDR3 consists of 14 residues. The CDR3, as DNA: TGTGCCAGCAGTTACTCCTCAAGCGTCGAAAAACTGTTTTTT. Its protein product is CASSYSSSVEKLFF.

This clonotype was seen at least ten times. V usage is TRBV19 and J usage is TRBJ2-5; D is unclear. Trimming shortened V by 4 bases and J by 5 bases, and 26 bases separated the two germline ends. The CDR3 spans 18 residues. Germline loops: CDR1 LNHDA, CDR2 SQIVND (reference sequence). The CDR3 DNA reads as TGTGCCAGTAGTACAAAAAGAGCTAGTGGTTCTACCCTCGAGACCCAGTACTTC. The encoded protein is CASSTKRASGSTLETQYF.

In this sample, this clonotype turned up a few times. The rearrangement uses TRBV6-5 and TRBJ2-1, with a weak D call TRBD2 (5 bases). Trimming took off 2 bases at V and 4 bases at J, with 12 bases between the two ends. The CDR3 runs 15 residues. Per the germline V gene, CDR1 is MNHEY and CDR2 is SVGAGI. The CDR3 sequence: CASSYGNGDYNEQFF. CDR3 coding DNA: TGTGCCAGCAGTTACGGAAACGGGGATTACAATGAGCAGTTCTTC.

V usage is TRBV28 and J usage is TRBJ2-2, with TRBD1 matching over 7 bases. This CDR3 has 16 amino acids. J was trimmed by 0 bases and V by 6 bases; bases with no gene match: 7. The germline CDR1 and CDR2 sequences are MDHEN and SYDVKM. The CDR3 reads CASSYFQGANTGELFF. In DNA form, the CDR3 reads TGTGCCAGCAGCTACTTCCAGGGGGCGAACACCGGGGAGCTGTTTTTT.

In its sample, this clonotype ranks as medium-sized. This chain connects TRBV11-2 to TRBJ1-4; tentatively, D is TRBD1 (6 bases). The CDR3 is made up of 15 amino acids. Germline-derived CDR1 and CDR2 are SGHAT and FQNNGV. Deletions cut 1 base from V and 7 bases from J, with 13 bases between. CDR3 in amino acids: CASSLAGGLIEKLFF. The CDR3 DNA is TGTGCCAGCAGCTTAGCCGGGGGGCTTATTGAAAAACTGTTTTTT.